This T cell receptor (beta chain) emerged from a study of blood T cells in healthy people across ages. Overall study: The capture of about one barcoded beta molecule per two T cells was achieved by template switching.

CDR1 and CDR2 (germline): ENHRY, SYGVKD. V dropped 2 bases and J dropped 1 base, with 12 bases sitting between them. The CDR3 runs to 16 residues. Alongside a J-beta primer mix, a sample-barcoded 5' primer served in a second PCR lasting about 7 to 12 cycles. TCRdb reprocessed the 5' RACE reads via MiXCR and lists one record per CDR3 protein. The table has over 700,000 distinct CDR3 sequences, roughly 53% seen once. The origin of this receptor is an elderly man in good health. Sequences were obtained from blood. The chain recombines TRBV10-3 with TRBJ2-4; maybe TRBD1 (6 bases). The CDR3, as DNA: TGTGCCATCAGTGAGACCCGGACAGCTGCCAAAAACATTCAGTACTTC. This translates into CAISETRTAAKNIQYF.